This T cell receptor (beta chain) was retrieved from a study of shared clonotypes between healthy human individuals. Overall study context: Aged between 18 and 49, the donors were a couple of women and three men.

Assay used: immunoSEQ multiplex PCR; TCRdb lists only in-frame clones, some missing. The sample comprises about 2.1 million clones, roughly 93% of which are singletons, and approximately 1.7% rests with the top ten. CD45RO-negative, CCR7-positively selected cells formed the naive CD8 fraction, excluding terminally differentiated effector memory CD45RA+ cells. Germline assignment: CDR1 MGHRA and CDR2 YSYEKL. The CDR3 is 16 amino acids. Trimming took 0 bases from V and 4 from J, leaving 15 bases between them. The TCR comes from a man between 18 and 35 years old in good health. Some clones in this sample may be carry-over from other donors' samples. The chain joins TRBV4-1 to TRBJ1-1; D uncertain. Sequencing was performed on naive CD8+ T cells from PBMCs. The CDR3 DNA reads TGCGCCAGCAGCCAAGATCAAACCAAGTGGGGCACTGAAGCTTTCTTT. Translation gives CASSQDQTKWGTEAFF.